The 16 T cell receptor beta chains listed next were all sequenced from one sample in a study of cytomegalovirus exposure and HLA in healthy donors (dated by TCRdb to 2015 to 2018). Receptor libraries were prepared by the immunoSEQ multiplex PCR assay. A mixture of 60 forward primers for TCR Vbeta segments and 13 reverse primers for TCR Jbeta segments was used in the multiplex PCR. TCRdb mirrors the immuneACCESS table, restricted to in-frame sequences. Some clones are absent from its copies; in checked studies, under half trace to an unresolved V gene, and the reason for the others is unknown. The sample yields 150,000 to 200,000 clones; about three quarters were counted once. The ten largest clones capture under 1.5% of the sample. Sequencing was done on a sample of PBMCs. The source is a woman aged 25 to 45 in good health and CMV-seronegative.

The chain has TRBV5-1 and TRBJ1-6, with 9 bases matching TRBD1. This CDR3 contains 15 residues. The V gene end was trimmed by 3 bases and the J gene end by 9 bases; junction bases not matched to a gene: 7. Looked up from germline, CDR1 is SGHRS and CDR2 is YFSETQ. The CDR3 protein is CASSSEGQGSSPLHF. The CDR3 DNA reads TGCGCCAGCAGCTCGGAGGGACAGGGAAGTTCACCCCTCCACTTT.

The CDR3 DNA reads as TGTGCCAGCAGCCATTACGGACAGACGAACACCGGGGAGCTGTTTTTT. Encoded protein: CASSHYGQTNTGELFF. The genes are TRBV11-2 and TRBJ2-2; tentative D call: TRBD1 (6 bases). The V end was cut by 5 bases, the J end by 0 bases, with 13 bases between. The CDR3 runs to 16 residues. Germline values: CDR1 SGHAT, CDR2 FQNNGV.

V usage is TRBV11-2 and J usage is TRBJ1-1; 8 nucleotides line up with TRBD1. The CDR3 is 18 residues long. V shed 1 base, J shed 1 base, and the junction held 11 bases outside the gene matches. Germline CDR1 and CDR2: SGHAT and FQNNGV. In DNA, the CDR3 is TGTGCCAGCAGCTTAGGATCCGGGACAGGACGAAGGAACACTGAAGCTTTCTTT. Translating it yields CASSLGSGTGRRNTEAFF.

The rearrangement uses TRBV7-6 and TRBJ2-3; a weak D match, TRBD2 (6 bases). With 4 bases removed from V and 2 bases from J, the gap between germline ends came to 10 bases. Germline values: CDR1 SGHVS, CDR2 FNYEAQ. The CDR3 has 14 amino acids. As DNA, the CDR3 is TGTGCCAGCAGCTCGGGCGGGAACACAGATACGCAGTATTTT. Encoded protein: CASSSGGNTDTQYF.

As regards this clone: At one of its ends the junction is not consistent with the germline gene, which may arise from a read error. The sample carries other DNA sequences with the same CDR3. V usage is TRBV5-6 and J usage is TRBJ1-2, with TRBD1 matching over 9 bases. The CDR3 has 13 amino acids. Germline V CDR1 and CDR2: SGHDT, YYEEEE. Written as DNA, the CDR3 is TGCGCCAGCAGCCCGGGACAGGGTGTAGGCTACACCTTC. It translates to CASSPGQGVGYTF. The full variable domain, in which reference TRBV5-6 and TRBJ1-2 provide the parts outside the CDR3, is DAGVTQSPTHLIKTRGQQVTLRCSPKSGHDTVSWYQQALGQGPQFIFQYYEEEERQRGNFPDRFSGHQFPNYSSELNVNALLLGDSALYLCASSPGQGVGYTFGSGTRLTVV.

The V and J genes are TRBV2 and TRBJ1-5, with D perhaps matching TRBD1 (5 bases). Germline values: CDR1 SNHLY, CDR2 FYNNEI. Between the trimmed V and J ends, which lost 3 bases and 4 bases, there was a span of 7 bases. CDR3 length equals 13 residues. The CDR3 sequence: CASSDGGNQPQHF. The CDR3 bases are TGTGCCAGCAGTGACGGGGGAAATCAGCCCCAGCATTTT.

The chain uses TRBV4-1 and TRBJ1-2; 7 bases are a match to TRBD1. CDR3 length equals 14 residues. Unmatched junction bases numbered 3, after V lost 0 bases and J lost 5 bases. The germline V gene has CDR1 MGHRA and CDR2 YSYEKL. CDR3 bases: TGCGCCAGCAGCCAAGACAGGGGGGAGTATGGCTACACCTTC. It encodes CASSQDRGEYGYTF.

The CDR3 loop reads CASSYAGTRSNEQFF. The DNA for the CDR3 is TGTGCCAGCAGTTATGCCGGGACTAGATCTAATGAGCAGTTCTTC. The V and J genes are TRBV5-4 and TRBJ2-1, with 8 bases that match TRBD2. In germline, CDR1 is SGHNT, CDR2 YYREEE (reference sequence). The ends lost 5 bases at V and 7 bases at J; junction bases unmatched: 11. The CDR3 is 15 residues long. The variable domain in full, with the rest retrieved from reference TRBV5-4 and TRBJ2-1, is ETGVTQSPTHLIKTRGQQVTLRCSSQSGHNTVSWYQQALGQGPQFIFQYYREEENGRGNFPPRFSGLQFPNYSSELNVNALELDDSALYLCASSYAGTRSNEQFFGPGTRLTVL.

This rearrangement joins TRBV25-1 to TRBJ2-3, with D tentatively TRBD1 (5 bases). CDR1 is MGHDK and CDR2 is SYGVNS in the germline V gene. The V and J ends lost 3 bases and 2 bases respectively, with 15 bases between them. The CDR3 loop spans 16 amino acids. CDR3 sequence reads: CASSDPRAGPTDTQYF. The CDR3, as DNA: TGTGCCAGCAGTGACCCTCGGGCAGGGCCCACAGATACGCAGTATTTT. Full variable domain (missing parts from reference TRBV25-1 and TRBJ2-3): EADIYQTPRYLVIGTGKKITLECSQTMGHDKMYWYQQDPGMELHLIHYSYGVNSTEKGDLSSESTVSRIRTEHFPLTLESARPSHTSQYLCASSDPRAGPTDTQYFGPGTRLTVL.

This clone was observed a single time. The chain employs TRBV6-6 and TRBJ1-1, with 7 bases fitting TRBD1. Germline values: CDR1 MNHNY, CDR2 SVGAGI (reference sequence). The CDR3 length is 12 residues. V lost 6 bases, J lost 4 bases, and 2 bases stayed unmatched. This CDR3 reads CASSPGGTEAFF. As DNA, the CDR3 is TGTGCCAGCAGCCCAGGGGGCACTGAAGCTTTCTTT.

This chain uses TRBV29-1 with TRBJ2-7; 8 nucleotides match TRBD2. Germline V gene sequence: CDR1 SQVTM, CDR2 ANQGSEA. Trimming cost V 5 bases and J 7 bases; bases outside gene matches: 16. The CDR3 spans 15 residues. The CDR3 nucleotides are TGCAGCGTTCCGGGGCGCGGGGGGCCTGGAGGGGAGCAGTACTTC. Residues: CSVPGRGGPGGEQYF.

The gene calls are TRBV5-1 and TRBJ1-3; tentative D call: TRBD1 (5 bases). Germline V gene lookup returns CDR1 SGHRS and CDR2 YFSETQ. CDR3 size: 16 residues. The V and J ends lost 2 bases and 0 bases respectively, with 12 bases between them. CDR3 protein: CASSFDSPISGNTIYF. CDR3 bases: TGCGCCAGCAGCTTTGACAGTCCTATCTCTGGAAACACCATATATTTT.

This rearrangement joins TRBV19 to TRBJ2-2; TRBD2 agrees at 16 bases. This CDR3 is 19 amino acids long. The junction had 9 bases not matched to a gene; V was cut back by 2 bases and J by 6 bases. Germline V lookup: CDR1 LNHDA, CDR2 SQIVND (reference sequence). The chain's CDR3 is CASSIPQGLAGGPPGELFF. CDR3 coding DNA: TGTGCCAGTAGTATACCCCAGGGACTAGCGGGGGGGCCTCCCGGGGAGCTGTTTTTT. The full variable domain, its missing parts supplied by reference TRBV19 and TRBJ2-2, is DGGITQSPKYLFRKEGQNVTLSCEQNLNHDAMYWYRQDPGQGLRLIYYSQIVNDFQKGDIAEGYSVSREKKESFPLTVTSAQKNPTAFYLCASSIPQGLAGGPPGELFFGEGSRLTVL.

V gene TRBV15 combines with J gene TRBJ2-5; TRBD1 matches at 11 bases. The CDR3 has 13 amino acids. V lost 5 bases, J lost 11 bases, and 7 bases stayed unmatched. CDR1 LNHNV and CDR2 YYDKDF come from the germline V gene (reference sequence). The CDR3 sequence: CATSGQGAGEQYF. CDR3 DNA sequence: TGTGCCACCAGCGGACAGGGGGCGGGGGAGCAGTACTTC.

The chain employs TRBV5-1 and TRBJ1-5, with 9 bases lining up with TRBD1. CDR3 length: 16 residues. The germline V gene encodes CDR1 SGHRS and CDR2 YFSETQ. Trimming removed 4 bases from V and 6 bases from J; junction bases left unmatched: 11. The CDR3 loop is CASSPGQGVGSQPQHF. CDR3 DNA sequence: TGCGCCAGCAGCCCGGGACAGGGTGTTGGAAGTCAGCCCCAGCATTTT. Looking up the rest from reference TRBV5-1 and TRBJ1-5 gives the full variable domain: KAGVTQTPRYLIKTRGQQVTLSCSPISGHRSVSWYQQTPGQGLQFLFEYFSETQRNKGNFPGRFSGRQFSNSRSEMNVSTLELGDSALYLCASSPGQGVGSQPQHFGDGTRLSIL.

The CDR3 DNA reads TGTGCCAGCAGCCAAGGTAGAGGGGGTTACGAGCAGTACTTC. Its translation: CASSQGRGGYEQYF. The chain employs TRBV6-5 and TRBJ2-7; D might be TRBD1 (6 bases). In germline, CDR1 is MNHEY, CDR2 SVGAGI. This CDR3 comprises 14 residues. V was pared by 6 bases and J by 4 bases, with 16 bases between.